The present T cell receptor beta chain was sequenced within a study of blood T cell repertoires in COVID-19. Per the original data handling: Nucleated cell counts were estimated from reference gene primer amplification. Only in-frame clones appear in the TCRdb table, and some are missing; sequencing was by immunoSEQ multiplex PCR. That table gives V, J and clone size, and the DNA gave D and trimming. This sample has fewer than 55,000 clones, with approximately 84% found just once. CDR3 length: 14 residues. Trimming cost V 3 bases and J 1 base; bases outside gene matches: 2. Germline V gives CDR1 SGHTA, CDR2 FQGNSA.

The TCR was taken from a man between 50 and 59 years old with acute or convalescent COVID-19. The V and J genes are TRBV7-2 and TRBJ1-1, with 7 bases fitting TRBD1. What was sequenced was peripheral blood. The CDR3: CASSFGTENTEAFF. For the CDR3, the DNA is TGTGCCAGCAGCTTCGGGACAGAGAACACTGAAGCTTTCTTT.